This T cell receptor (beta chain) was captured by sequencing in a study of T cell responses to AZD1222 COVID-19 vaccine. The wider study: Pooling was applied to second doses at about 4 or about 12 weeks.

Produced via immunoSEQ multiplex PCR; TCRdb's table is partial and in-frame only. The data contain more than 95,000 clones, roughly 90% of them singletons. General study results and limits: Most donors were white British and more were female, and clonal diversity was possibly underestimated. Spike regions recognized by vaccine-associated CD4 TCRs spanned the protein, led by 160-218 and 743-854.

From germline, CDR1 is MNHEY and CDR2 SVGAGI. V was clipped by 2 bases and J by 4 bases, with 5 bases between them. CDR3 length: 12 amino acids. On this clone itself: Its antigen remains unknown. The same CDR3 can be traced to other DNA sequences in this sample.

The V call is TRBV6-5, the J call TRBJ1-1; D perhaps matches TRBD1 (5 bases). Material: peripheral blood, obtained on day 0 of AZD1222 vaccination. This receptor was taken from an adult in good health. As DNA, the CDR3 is TGTGCCAGCAGTTACGGGGGCACTGAAGCTTTCTTT. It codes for CASSYGGTEAFF.